These 23 T cell receptor beta chains originate from one sample sequenced in a study of T cell responses to AZD1222 COVID-19 vaccine. Libraries were prepared by immunoSEQ multiplex PCR; TCRdb keeps only in-frame clonotypes and omits some of them. The table lists over 150,000 clones, roughly 90% of them singletons, with roughly 4.3% in the top ten. The input for sequencing was peripheral blood, taken 28 days after the second AZD1222 dose. The source of these receptors is an adult who received the AZD1222 COVID-19 vaccine.

The genes are TRBV4-1 and TRBJ1-2; 7 nucleotides agree with TRBD1. The CDR3 spans 15 residues. J was trimmed by 4 bases and V by 1 base; bases with no gene match: 6. CDR1 MGHRA and CDR2 YSYEKL come from the germline V gene. CDR3 nucleotide sequence: TGCGCCAGCAGCCAAGCGAGGACAGGCGGCTATGGCTACACCTTC. Its protein product is CASSQARTGGYGYTF.

The chain links TRBV7-2 to TRBJ1-6; 7 positions match TRBD1. V shed 4 bases and J 0 bases; nucleotides not matched to a gene: 9. Germline assignment: CDR1 SGHTA and CDR2 FQGNSA. This CDR3 is built from 18 residues. The CDR3 reads CASSSITTGSSYNSPLHF. CDR3 bases: TGTGCCAGCAGCTCGATTACGACAGGGAGCTCCTATAATTCACCCCTCCACTTT.

The CDR3, as DNA: TGTGCCAGCAGCCGCGGAGGACAGGGAGGCACTGAAGCTTTCTTT. It is translated as CASSRGGQGGTEAFF. This chain uses TRBV5-4 with TRBJ1-1, with 8 positions matching TRBD1. After removal of 4 bases from V and 4 bases from J, the junction contained 9 bases not matched to a gene. This CDR3 spans 15 amino acids. Germline-derived CDR1 and CDR2 are SGHNT and YYREEE (reference sequence).

J is TRBJ2-1 and V is TRBV7-9, with D possibly being TRBD2 (5 bases). Germline V gene sequence: CDR1 SEHNR, CDR2 FQNEAQ (reference sequence). The V gene lost 5 bases and the J gene lost 4 bases, with 6 bases spanning the gap. The CDR3 is 12 amino acids. CDR3 in amino acids: CASSPGYNEQFF. In DNA, the CDR3 is TGTGCCAGCAGCCCGGGGTACAATGAGCAGTTCTTC.

This chain uses TRBV7-6 with TRBJ2-1; tentatively, D is TRBD1 or TRBD2 (5 bases each). The CDR3 has 17 residues. With 5 bases removed from V and 0 bases from J, the gap between germline ends came to 17 bases. Per germline, CDR1 SGHVS and CDR2 FNYEAQ. The CDR3 DNA is TGTGCCAGCAGCCCACCCAAACGGGGCCCCTCCTACAATGAGCAGTTCTTC. Translated: CASSPPKRGPSYNEQFF.

As DNA, the CDR3 is TGTGCCAGCACCCCTTTTGGGGGAGATACGCAGTATTTT. Its protein is CASTPFGGDTQYF. This chain connects TRBV6-5 to TRBJ2-3; D may be TRBD1 or TRBD2 (5 bases each). The CDR3 is 13 residues long. Germline CDR1 reads MNHEY; CDR2 reads SVGAGI. Trimming took off 7 bases at V and 5 bases at J, with 13 bases between the two ends.

The chain recombines TRBV4-3 with TRBJ1-3, with D perhaps TRBD1 (6 bases). V was trimmed by 0 bases and J by 0 bases, leaving 12 bases between them. The CDR3 covers 17 residues. Germline values: CDR1 LGHNA, CDR2 YSLEER. CDR3 residues: CASSQEGTPSSGNTIYF. CDR3 coding DNA: TGCGCCAGCAGCCAAGAGGGGACACCCAGCTCTGGAAACACCATATATTTT.

V usage is TRBV7-9 and J usage is TRBJ1-3, with 9 bases identical to TRBD1. Germline V gene sequence: CDR1 SEHNR, CDR2 FQNEAQ (reference sequence). Trimming took 4 bases from V and 0 from J; bases not matched to a gene: 7. The CDR3 sequence is 17 residues long. CDR3 sequence (DNA): TGTGCCAGCAGCTCTTGGGACAGGGCCTTCTCTGGAAACACCATATATTTT. Protein sequence: CASSSWDRAFSGNTIYF.

The chain's CDR3 is CASSEKKRQGGGYTF. In DNA form, the CDR3 reads TGTGCCAGCAGTGAAAAGAAACGGCAGGGAGGAGGCTACACCTTC. The chain is built from TRBV2 and TRBJ1-2; a possible D gene is TRBD1 (5 bases). The CDR3 sequence is 15 residues long. Trimming removed 2 bases at V and 8 bases at J, with 18 bases between. Germline CDR1 SNHLY, CDR2 FYNNEI.

CDR3 region: CASTGGGNYGYTF. In DNA, the CDR3 is TGTGCCAGCACCGGGGGAGGCAACTATGGCTACACCTTC. V is TRBV6-5 and J is TRBJ1-2; D possibly corresponds to TRBD1 (5 bases). The V gene's germline CDR1 is MNHEY and CDR2 SVGAGI. Trimming left V 7 bases short and J 2 bases short, with 11 bases between. This CDR3 comprises 13 residues.

The rearrangement joins TRBV7-9 to TRBJ1-2, with D perhaps matching TRBD1 (5 bases). The CDR3 length is 14 residues. The V gene's germline CDR1 is SEHNR and CDR2 FQNEAQ (reference sequence). V was clipped by 4 bases and J by 10 bases, with 19 bases between them. CDR3 DNA: TGTGCCAGCAGCTACCCGCTTGGGACGGAGACCTACACCTTC. This codes for CASSYPLGTETYTF. Supplemented by reference TRBV7-9 and TRBJ1-2, the full variable domain reads DTGVSQNPRHKITKRGQNVTFRCDPISEHNRLYWYRQTLGQGPEFLTYFQNEAQLEKSRLLSDRFSAERPKGSFSTLEIQRTEQGDSAMYLCASSYPLGTETYTFGSGTRLTVV.

This chain connects TRBV12-3 or TRBV12-4 to TRBJ2-1; no reliable D call. The V end was cut by 5 bases, the J end by 6 bases, with 11 bases between. The CDR3 runs to 13 residues. CDR3 DNA: TGTGCCAGCAGTCTGCTACGCTTCAATGAGCAGTTCTTC. This sequence encodes CASSLLRFNEQFF.

This chain joins TRBV5-1 and TRBJ2-7; no definite D call. CDR3 length: 11 amino acids. V was cut by 4 bases and J by 5 bases, with 7 bases left in between. Germline V gene lookup returns CDR1 SGHRS and CDR2 YFSETQ. In DNA, the CDR3 is TGCGCCAGCAGCCGTGACGACGAGCAGTACTTC. Translated: CASSRDDEQYF. Supplemented by reference TRBV5-1 and TRBJ2-7, the full variable domain reads KAGVTQTPRYLIKTRGQQVTLSCSPISGHRSVSWYQQTPGQGLQFLFEYFSETQRNKGNFPGRFSGRQFSNSRSEMNVSTLELGDSALYLCASSRDDEQYFGPGTRLTVT.

The chain has TRBV18 and TRBJ1-1; D is unclear. The V and J ends lost 3 bases and 5 bases respectively, with 10 bases between them. This CDR3 spans 13 amino acids. Germline assignment: CDR1 KGHSH and CDR2 LQKENI. The CDR3 sequence is CASSPAGNTEAFF. CDR3 sequence (DNA): TGTGCCAGCTCACCGGCCGGGAATACTGAAGCTTTCTTT.

Points on this clone: Relative to the germline gene, one junction end is altered; a read error may explain this. This chain uses TRBV6-5 with TRBJ2-3; D might be TRBD2 (6 bases). CDR3 length: 14 amino acids. The germline gives CDR1 MNHEY, CDR2 SVGAGI. The CDR3, as DNA: TGTGCCACCAGACTAGGACCCGGCTCAGAGACGCAGTATTTT. Protein product: CATRLGPGSETQYF.

The chain employs TRBV12-3 or TRBV12-4 and TRBJ1-1; D not resolved. V was pared by 5 bases and J by 7 bases, with 11 bases between. The CDR3 is 12 residues long. This CDR3 reads CASSRMGYEAFF. Written as DNA, the CDR3 is TGTGCCAGCAGTAGGATGGGGTATGAAGCTTTCTTT.

This clone was seen only a few times. The chain combines TRBV2 with TRBJ1-1; tentative D call: TRBD1 (6 bases). The CDR3 extends over 10 amino acids. CDR1 and CDR2 from the germline V gene are SNHLY and FYNNEI. The ends were cut back, 8 bases at V and 8 bases at J, with 9 bases in the middle. DNA of the CDR3: TGTGCCAGCCGGGGGGGCGAAGCTTTCTTT. Translating gives CASRGGEAFF.

The chain is built from TRBV5-8 and TRBJ1-6; TRBD1 agrees at 8 bases. Losses at the gene ends were 2 bases for V and 7 bases for J; bases not matched to a gene: 11. The CDR3 spans 17 residues. The germline CDR1 and CDR2 sequences are SGHTS and YDEGEE. The CDR3 spells CASSFPALDRENSPLHF. In DNA form, the CDR3 reads TGTGCCAGCAGCTTTCCTGCATTGGACAGGGAGAATTCACCCCTCCACTTT.

As to this clone: Other nucleotide sequences from this sample produce the same CDR3. The chain joins TRBV3-1 (or the pseudogene TRBV3-2) to TRBJ1-3; no firm D call. V lost 2 bases, J lost 4 bases, and 3 bases lay in between. Germline V gene data show CDR1 as LGHDT and CDR2 as YNNKEL (reference sequence). The CDR3 has 12 amino acids. CDR3 region: CASSQRGNTIYF. The CDR3 DNA sequence: TGTGCCAGCAGCCAAAGGGGAAACACCATATATTTT.

J is TRBJ1-5 and V is TRBV19, with 8 bases that match TRBD1. CDR3 length: 15 residues. Germline-derived CDR1 and CDR2 are LNHDA and SQIVND (reference sequence). V lost 1 base to trimming and J lost 6 bases; unmatched junction nucleotides: 5. The CDR3 DNA is TGTGCCAGTAGTATAGGGACAGGGTTATTTCAGCCCCAGCATTTT. It translates to CASSIGTGLFQPQHF.

The J gene is TRBJ1-2, the V gene TRBV5-6; TRBD1 aligns across 7 bases. CDR1 and CDR2 (germline): SGHDT, YYEEEE. The CDR3 is made up of 15 amino acids. V shed 0 bases and J 2 bases; nucleotides not matched to a gene: 4. The CDR3 protein is CASSLVSGGNYGYTF. CDR3 bases: TGTGCCAGCAGCTTGGTTTCAGGGGGGAACTATGGCTACACCTTC. The full variable domain, its missing parts supplied by reference TRBV5-6 and TRBJ1-2, is DAGVTQSPTHLIKTRGQQVTLRCSPKSGHDTVSWYQQALGQGPQFIFQYYEEEERQRGNFPDRFSGHQFPNYSSELNVNALLLGDSALYLCASSLVSGGNYGYTFGSGTRLTVV.

The CDR3 DNA is TGTGCCAGCAGCGTAGGGGACACTGAAGCTTTCTTT. The encoded protein is CASSVGDTEAFF. The chain joins TRBV9 to TRBJ1-1; D remains ambiguous. V shed 0 bases and J shed 3 bases, with 3 bases lying between them. Germline CDR1 and CDR2: SGDLS and YYNGEE. This CDR3 comprises 12 residues.

V gene TRBV5-6 combines with J gene TRBJ1-3; D gene ambiguous. CDR3 size: 12 residues. The V end was cut by 2 bases, the J end by 4 bases, with 4 bases between. Germline V gives CDR1 SGHDT, CDR2 YYEEEE. The CDR3 nucleotides read TGTGCCAGCAGCTTTCTCGGAAACACCATATATTTT. This gives the protein CASSFLGNTIYF.